These 23 T cell receptor beta chains share one sample of origin, sequenced in a study of T cell clonotyping in hematopoietic cell transplantation. This table comes from immunoSEQ multiplex PCR, and its TCRdb copy is limited to in-frame clones, with some not included. Counted here are almost 5,000 clones, 94% occurring once; the ten biggest clones make up roughly 6.3%. Material: PBMCs, obtained 180 days after allogeneic stem cell transplant. The receptors originated from a male patient aged 55 to 69 who had an allogeneic stem cell transplant from a related donor, so the T cells may come from the graft donor. Some clones in this sample may be carry-over from other donors' samples.

The chain is built from TRBV7-3 and TRBJ2-1; possibly TRBD1 for D (6 bases). CDR1 is SGHTA and CDR2 is FQGTGA in the germline V gene. The CDR3 spans 15 residues. The germline V and J ends were trimmed by 5 bases and 6 bases, with 17 bases remaining between them. The CDR3 is CASSPPGFRGNEQFF. CDR3 DNA sequence: TGTGCCAGCAGCCCCCCCGGCTTCAGGGGCAATGAGCAGTTCTTC.

The chain is built from TRBV9 and TRBJ2-3; D not certain. From germline, CDR1 is SGDLS and CDR2 YYNGEE. Trimming took off 0 bases at V and 6 bases at J, with 2 bases between the two ends. This CDR3 is 11 amino acids long. CDR3 protein: CASSVGDTQYF. As DNA, the CDR3 is TGTGCCAGCAGCGTAGGGGATACGCAGTATTTT.

The V and J genes are TRBV30 and TRBJ2-5; unclear D gene. Germline CDR1 is GTSNPN and CDR2 is SVGIG (reference sequence). CDR3 size: 14 residues. Trimming removed 4 bases from V and 0 bases from J, with 12 bases in between. The CDR3 coding sequence is TGTGCCTGGAATGCGTCGCCGAACCAAGAGACCCAGTACTTC. Protein sequence: CAWNASPNQETQYF.

This chain uses TRBV30 with TRBJ2-7; D might be TRBD2 (7 bases). Germline lookup yields CDR1 GTSNPN and CDR2 SVGIG (reference sequence). This CDR3 is built from 15 residues. V dropped 2 bases and J dropped 9 bases, with 23 bases sitting between them. CDR3 nucleotides: TGTGCCTGGAGTACCCCGGGACAAGGGAGGGTTGGGCAGTACTTC. Translated, it gives CAWSTPGQGRVGQYF.

The gene calls are TRBV9 and TRBJ2-5, with TRBD1 as a possible D gene (6 bases). V gave up 3 bases and J gave up 3 bases, with 9 bases separating them. The CDR3 is 13 residues long. Per germline, CDR1 SGDLS and CDR2 YYNGEE. CDR3 region: CASSDQGKETQYF. The CDR3 region has the DNA TGTGCCAGCAGCGACCAGGGGAAAGAGACCCAGTACTTC.

Remarks on this clone: One end of the junction varies from germline; a read error may be responsible. The chain carries TRBV7-9 and TRBJ2-7, with 8 bases identical to TRBD2. The CDR3 covers 14 residues. Germline lookup yields CDR1 SEHNR and CDR2 FQNEAQ (reference sequence). Here the CDR3 DNA reads TGTGCCAGCAGCTCCAGCGGGAGAGCCTACGGGCAGTACTTC. Residues: CASSSSGRAYGQYF.

The rearrangement joins TRBV19 to TRBJ1-2; maybe TRBD1 (6 bases). The CDR3 consists of 14 residues. Trimming removed 5 bases from V and 7 bases from J, with 17 bases in between. The germline V gene encodes CDR1 LNHDA and CDR2 SQIVND (reference sequence). In DNA form, the CDR3 reads TGTGCCAGTAGTGCGACAGGACTCCCCTCTGGCTACACCTTC. It is translated as CASSATGLPSGYTF.

This clone has only one observation. The chain links TRBV7-2 to TRBJ2-7; 8 bases map to TRBD1. This CDR3 comprises 13 residues. Germline CDR1 and CDR2: SGHTA and FQGNSA. The trim removed 5 bases at V and 5 bases at J, leaving 5 bases unmatched. The CDR3 loop is CASSPRTGNEQYF. CDR3 sequence (DNA): TGTGCCAGCAGCCCTCGGACAGGGAACGAGCAGTACTTC.

This rearrangement joins TRBV5-4 to TRBJ2-6; D gene ambiguous. The CDR3 spans 15 residues. CDR1 SGHNT and CDR2 YYREEE come from the germline V gene (reference sequence). Trimming cost V 4 bases and J 2 bases, with 10 bases left between them. The CDR3 reads CASSPSRAGANVLTF. The CDR3, as DNA: TGTGCCAGCAGCCCGTCCCGTGCTGGGGCCAACGTCCTGACTTTC.

The chain uses TRBV19 and TRBJ2-1; 8 bases line up with TRBD1. V lost 5 bases to trimming and J lost 8 bases; unmatched junction nucleotides: 5. Per germline, CDR1 LNHDA and CDR2 SQIVND (reference sequence). The CDR3 runs 13 residues. CDR3 coding DNA: TGTGCCAGTAGTCGCAGGGGGCGAGATGAGCAGTTCTTC. Translating it yields CASSRRGRDEQFF.

V gene TRBV6-5 combines with J gene TRBJ1-4; 8 bases agree with TRBD1. Trimming took 4 bases from V and 2 from J; bases not matched to a gene: 6. In germline, CDR1 is MNHEY, CDR2 SVGAGI. The CDR3 spans 16 residues. CDR3 in amino acids: CASSSPGQDTNEKLFF. The CDR3 nucleotides are TGTGCCAGCAGTTCTCCGGGACAGGACACTAATGAAAAACTGTTTTTT.

The rearrangement joins TRBV2 to TRBJ1-2, with D possibly being TRBD1 (5 bases). Germline V gene data show CDR1 as SNHLY and CDR2 as FYNNEI. This CDR3 spans 14 amino acids. Trimming cost V 3 bases and J 4 bases, with 12 bases left between them. CDR3 residues: CASSEATGRYGYTF. CDR3 nucleotides: TGTGCCAGCAGTGAGGCGACGGGGCGCTATGGCTACACCTTC.

The chain carries TRBV9 and TRBJ1-6; unclear D gene. The V and J ends lost 0 bases and 7 bases respectively, with 8 bases between them. Germline assignment: CDR1 SGDLS and CDR2 YYNGEE. The CDR3 contains 14 residues. The CDR3 DNA follows: TGTGCCAGCAGCGTAGCTTCTGGGAATTCACCCCTCCACTTT. Translation: CASSVASGNSPLHF.

The chain employs TRBV27 and TRBJ1-5, with a possible D match to TRBD1 (6 bases). The CDR3 has 16 amino acids. Trimming removed 1 base at V and 1 base at J, with 11 bases between. The germline gives CDR1 MNHEY, CDR2 SMNVEV (reference sequence). The CDR3 reads CASSLWAGESNQPQHF. The CDR3 bases are TGTGCCAGCAGTTTATGGGCAGGGGAGAGCAATCAGCCCCAGCATTTT.

The chain recombines TRBV13 with TRBJ2-4, with D perhaps being TRBD1 or TRBD2 (5 bases each). Germline assignment: CDR1 PRHDT and CDR2 FYEKMQ (reference sequence). Between the trimmed V and J ends, which lost 5 bases and 8 bases, there was a span of 19 bases. This CDR3 region has 15 residues. CDR3 bases: TGTGCCAGCAGCGCGCCGGGACGTATCGAGGACATTCAGTACTTC. This codes for CASSAPGRIEDIQYF.

V is TRBV11-3 and J is TRBJ1-2, with D hard to call. Trimming cost V 5 bases and J 10 bases, with 8 bases left between them. CDR1 and CDR2 from the germline V gene are SGHNT and YENEEA. The CDR3 extends over 10 amino acids. CDR3 bases: TGTGCCAGCAGCCACTGCGACTACACCTTC. It yields the protein CASSHCDYTF. Using reference TRBV11-3 and TRBJ1-2 for the parts outside the CDR3, the full variable domain is EAGVVQSPRYKIIEKKQPVAFWCNPISGHNTLYWYLQNLGQGPELLIRYENEEAVDDSQLPKDRFSAERLKGVDSTLKIQPAELGDSAVYLCASSHCDYTFGSGTRLTVV.

This clone has only one observation. The chain employs TRBV7-6 and TRBJ2-1; TRBD2 might be the D (5 bases). The CDR3 runs to 15 residues. Germline-derived CDR1 and CDR2 are SGHVS and FNYEAQ. V was pared by 4 bases and J by 6 bases, with 16 bases between. The CDR3 loop is CASSSSPRDTNEQFF. The CDR3 DNA is TGTGCCAGCAGCTCTAGCCCACGAGACACCAATGAGCAGTTCTTC.

The chain has TRBV28 and TRBJ1-2; the D is unclear. In germline, CDR1 is MDHEN, CDR2 SYDVKM. The V end was cut by 7 bases, the J end by 8 bases, with 14 bases between. The CDR3 contains 12 residues. The CDR3 DNA sequence: TGTGCCAGCAACCTCACCCCGGGGGGCTACACCTTC. It codes for CASNLTPGGYTF.

This sequence joins TRBV7-9 and TRBJ2-5, with D uncertain. The CDR3 sequence is 14 residues long. Germline V gives CDR1 SEHNR, CDR2 FQNEAQ (reference sequence). Trimming removed 5 bases from V and 1 base from J, with 11 bases in between. The CDR3 DNA sequence: TGTGCCAGCAGCGATTCCACATTCCAAGAGACCCAGTACTTC. Its translation is CASSDSTFQETQYF.

The J gene is TRBJ2-4, the V gene TRBV30; possible D gene TRBD1, 6 bases. Germline CDR1 GTSNPN, CDR2 SVGIG (reference sequence). Trimming pared 4 bases from V and 8 bases from J, leaving 12 bases between. This CDR3 contains 12 residues. CDR3 loop: CAWNRDGYIQYF. As DNA, the CDR3 is TGTGCCTGGAACAGGGACGGTTACATTCAGTACTTC.

The V gene is TRBV9, the J gene TRBJ2-1; the match to TRBD2 covers 13 bases. Germline CDR1 and CDR2: SGDLS and YYNGEE. The ends lost 3 bases at V and 7 bases at J; junction bases unmatched: 1. The CDR3 is 14 amino acids. The CDR3 DNA follows: TGTGCCAGCAGCGCGGGACTAGCGGGGAATGAGCAGTTCTTC. It encodes CASSAGLAGNEQFF.

The chain joins TRBV7-3 to TRBJ2-2; D could derive from TRBD1 or TRBD2 (5 bases each). The CDR3 loop spans 14 amino acids. V dropped 3 bases and J dropped 5 bases, with 10 bases sitting between them. CDR1 and CDR2 (germline): SGHTA, FQGTGA. CDR3 protein: CASSLGEETGELFF. The CDR3 coding sequence is TGTGCCAGCAGCTTGGGGGAAGAAACCGGGGAGCTGTTTTTT.

The J gene is TRBJ1-2, the V gene TRBV10-2, with a possible D match to TRBD1 (5 bases). Trimming stripped 3 bases from V and 8 bases from J, with 19 bases between. Germline V CDR1 and CDR2: WSHSY, SAAADI. CDR3 length equals 15 residues. CDR3 in DNA: TGCGCCAGCAGTGATGTTTTTGGCAGGGTATACGGCTACACCTTC. It yields the protein CASSDVFGRVYGYTF.